A single sample gave rise to the 32 T cell receptor beta chains below, sequenced in a study of tumor and adjacent non-tumor tissue in lung cancer (dated by TCRdb to 2017 to 2018). RNA was isolated from bulk unsorted tissue, and RNA quality was assessed with a NanoDrop ND-1000 and an Agilent 2100. The normal lung samples consisted of distant non-tumor tissue collected more than 3 cm from the tumor edge. The library was built by means of multiplex PCR. Instrument on record: Illumina HiSeq 2500. TCRbeta libraries were constructed through three rounds of nested PCR with primers (Table S4) according to protocols adapted from ARM-PCR. The public reads were reanalyzed by TCRdb: fastp trimming at Q25, MiXCR alignment, in-frame beta chains only. For every CDR3 protein sequence, its rows merge into one entry that carries the most common genes and DNA. For this sample there are about 48,000 distinct CDR3 sequences; roughly 60% appear just once. Clones ranked in the top ten supply roughly 31% of the sample.

Input material: distant non-tumor lung tissue. The receptor set was obtained from a woman in her seventies with non-small cell lung cancer.

To note about this clonotype: A much larger clone is a single base away; this may be a read error. The rearrangement joins TRBV4-1 to TRBJ2-5; D gene unclear. CDR3 length: 18 residues. Trimming left V 6 bases short and J 0 bases short, with 23 bases between. The germline V gene has CDR1 MGHRA and CDR2 YSYEKL. The CDR3 sequence is CASSPGDGSGSYQETQYF. The CDR3 DNA is TGCGCCAGCAGTCCCGGTGACGGTAGTGGCAGTTACCAAGAGACCCAGTACTTC.

In its sample, this clonotype was seen many times. This chain links TRBV27 with TRBJ2-7; TRBD1 agrees at 8 bases. The CDR3 extends over 14 amino acids. Germline CDR1 and CDR2: MNHEY and SMNVEV (reference sequence). Trimming took 4 bases from V and 7 from J; bases not matched to a gene: 9. The CDR3: CASSWYGTGKEQYF. The CDR3 nucleotides are TGTGCCAGCAGTTGGTACGGGACAGGAAAAGAGCAGTACTTC.

This clonotype was detected many times. V gene TRBV6-2 or TRBV6-3 combines with J gene TRBJ1-2; possible D gene TRBD1, 5 bases. Per the germline V gene, CDR1 is MNHEY and CDR2 is SVGEGT. V shed 8 bases and J shed 5 bases, with 18 bases lying between them. This CDR3 is 14 amino acids long. CDR3 nucleotide sequence: TGTGCCAGCGGGGACTCACTTGGCGGATATGGCTACACCTTC. Protein sequence: CASGDSLGGYGYTF.

The J gene is TRBJ1-2, the V gene TRBV24-1, with TRBD1 identical over 7 bases. CDR3 size: 13 residues. V was pared by 7 bases and J by 12 bases, with 13 bases of the junction left unmatched. Germline-derived CDR1 and CDR2 are KGHDR and SFDVKD. CDR3 DNA: TGTGCCACCAGGGACAGGTGGGACTATGGTCACACCTTC. Amino acid sequence: CATRDRWDYGHTF.

This clonotype was observed a handful of times. The rearrangement uses TRBV5-1 and TRBJ2-6; D possibly corresponds to TRBD1 (5 bases). V lost 3 bases, J lost 4 bases, and 8 bases lay in between. Germline V gives CDR1 SGHRS, CDR2 YFSETQ. The CDR3 consists of 14 residues. The CDR3 sequence: CASSSGSGANVLTF. As DNA, the CDR3 is TGCGCCAGCAGCTCAGGGTCGGGGGCCAACGTCCTGACTTTC.

The V and J genes are TRBV7-9 and TRBJ2-5; possibly TRBD2 for D (6 bases). The CDR3 is made up of 15 amino acids. The V end lost 5 bases, the J end lost 4 bases, and 17 bases lay between the germline ends. Per germline, CDR1 SEHNR and CDR2 FQNEAQ (reference sequence). The CDR3 DNA reads as TGTGCCAGCAGCCTAAACTGGGAGGCCGGAGAGACCCAGTACTTC. It encodes CASSLNWEAGETQYF.

This clonotype was recorded only once. The rearrangement joins TRBV2 to TRBJ2-2; tentative D call: TRBD2 (5 bases). The V end was cut by 10 bases, the J end by 6 bases, with 21 bases between. Germline V lookup: CDR1 SNHLY, CDR2 FYNNEI. This CDR3 spans 15 amino acids. The CDR3 reads CANTSGEVVPGELFF. The CDR3 nucleotides are TGTGCCAACACTAGTGGAGAGGTGGTGCCCGGGGAGCTGTTTTTT.

This clonotype has a handful of counts. The final CDR3 position lacks the conserved phenylalanine or tryptophan, pointing to a likely read error. The genes are TRBV4-1 and TRBJ2-7; 12 bases align to TRBD2. The ends lost 1 base at V and 0 bases at J; junction bases unmatched: 7. From germline, CDR1 is MGHRA and CDR2 YSYEKL. The CDR3 is 18 residues long. CDR3 amino acids: CASSQGWLAGGDSYEQYY. The CDR3 DNA sequence: TGCGCCAGCAGCCAAGGTTGGCTAGCGGGAGGGGACTCCTACGAGCAGTACTAC.

This clonotype has a handful of counts. The rearrangement links TRBV28 to TRBJ1-2, with D uncertain. Germline V gives CDR1 MDHEN, CDR2 SYDVKM. V dropped 6 bases and J dropped 2 bases, with 10 bases sitting between them. The CDR3 runs 13 residues. CDR3 bases: TGTGCCAGCAGACAGTTAACAAACTATGGCTACACCTTC. Protein sequence: CASRQLTNYGYTF.

On this clonotype itself: A single base separates this from a much larger clone, so it may be a read error. The chain uses TRBV6-1 and TRBJ2-7; D unresolved. From germline, CDR1 is MNHNS and CDR2 SASEGT. Trimming took 2 bases from V and 4 from J, leaving 6 bases between them. The CDR3 has 12 residues. The CDR3 here is CASSEIFYEQYF. In DNA form, the CDR3 reads TGTGCCAGCAGTGAAATATTTTACGAGCAGTACTTC.

In this sample, this clonotype turned up a few times. This may be a read error, as it is one base from a much larger clone. The rearrangement links TRBV6-6 to TRBJ1-2, with D possibly TRBD1 on 6 matching bases. The CDR3 runs to 13 residues. Germline V lookup: CDR1 MNHNY, CDR2 SVGAGI (reference sequence). The CDR3 region has the DNA TGTGCCAGCAGTCCGGACAGCGGCTATGGCCACACCTTC. As protein: CASSPDSGYGHTF.

Many counts were recorded for this clonotype. The rearrangement joins TRBV13 to TRBJ2-3; 8 nucleotides match TRBD2. V was clipped by 0 bases and J by 2 bases; unmatched bases: 4. The CDR3 length is 16 residues. Germline V lookup: CDR1 PRHDT, CDR2 FYEKMQ (reference sequence). The CDR3 bases are TGTGCCAGCAGCTTAGGACTAGCGGATTACACAGATACGCAGTATTTT. Encoded protein: CASSLGLADYTDTQYF. Together with reference TRBV13 and TRBJ2-3, the CDR3 gives the full variable domain: AAGVIQSPRHLIKEKRETATLKCYPIPRHDTVYWYQQGPGQDPQFLISFYEKMQSDKGSIPDRFSAQQFSDYHSELNMSSLELGDSALYFCASSLGLADYTDTQYFGPGTRLTVL.

Points on this clonotype: Given the absence of the conserved phenylalanine or tryptophan at the CDR3 end, a read error is likely. The chain couples TRBV29-1 to TRBJ2-5, with D perhaps matching TRBD1 (7 bases). The CDR3 sequence is 15 residues long. V gave up 6 bases and J gave up 9 bases, with 26 bases separating them. Germline V CDR1 and CDR2: SQVTM, ANQGSEA. The CDR3 sequence: CSVNPQGDDWEAQYL. The CDR3, as DNA: TGCAGCGTCAACCCTCAGGGGGACGATTGGGAGGCCCAGTACCTC.

This clonotype was detected only once. A read error may account for a junction end that differs from germline. This chain links TRBV20-1 with TRBJ1-5, with D hard to call. Germline CDR1 DFQATT, CDR2 SNEGSKA (reference sequence). CDR3 length equals 14 residues. The CDR3 sequence is CIASSQYSNQPQHF. The CDR3 DNA is TGCATTGCTAGTTCTCAGTATAGCAATCAGCCCCAGCATTTT.

The chain has TRBV21-1 and TRBJ2-1. TRBV21-1 is a known pseudogene. This CDR3 has 16 amino acids. In DNA, the CDR3 is TGTGCAAGCAGCAAAGATCAGGACCACACTATTAATGAGCAGTTCTTC. It specifies CASSKDQDHTINEQFF.

For this clonotype: Since no conserved phenylalanine or tryptophan closes the CDR3, a read error is the likely cause. The genes are TRBV6-1 and TRBJ2-1, with D possibly TRBD1 on 6 matching bases. The CDR3 consists of 17 residues. Trimming left V 6 bases short and J 0 bases short, with 18 bases between. CDR1 and CDR2 (germline): MNHNS, SASEGT. CDR3 sequence: CASRRGSVWDSYNEQFL. As DNA, the CDR3 is TGTGCCAGCAGGAGGGGGAGCGTATGGGACTCCTACAATGAGCAGTTCCTC.

Ten or more counts support this clonotype. This chain joins TRBV30 and TRBJ2-3; TRBD1 matches at 8 bases. Germline V gene lookup returns CDR1 GTSNPN and CDR2 SVGIG (reference sequence). The junction had 8 bases not matched to a gene; V was cut back by 4 bases and J by 11 bases. The CDR3 consists of 12 residues. This CDR3 is CAWNTLQGVQYF. Written as DNA, the CDR3 is TGTGCCTGGAATACCTTACAGGGGGTGCAGTATTTT.

This clonotype has a count of ten or more. The V gene is TRBV30, the J gene TRBJ1-2, with 9 bases aligning to TRBD1. Germline values: CDR1 GTSNPN, CDR2 SVGIG (reference sequence). Germline trimming cut 0 bases from V and 1 base from J; bases unmatched to any gene: 3. This CDR3 is 15 amino acids long. CDR3 nucleotide sequence: TGTGCCTGGAGTGTACGACAGGGGGGTAACTATGGCTACACCTTC. Amino acids: CAWSVRQGGNYGYTF.

In regard to this clonotype: A much bigger clone sits one base away, suggesting this may be a read error. CDR3 region: CASSLARASGTGERYF. The CDR3 bases are TGTGCCAGCAGTTTAGCCCGGGCTAGCGGGACGGGCGAGCGGTACTTC. The genes are TRBV7-2 and TRBJ2-7, with 9 bases aligning to TRBD2. The CDR3 totals 16 residues. Germline assignment: CDR1 SGHTA and CDR2 FQGNSA.

A remark on this clonotype: Compared with germline, one end of the junction differs, possibly owing to a read error. The chain is built from TRBV16 and TRBJ2-6, with no clear D. CDR1 and CDR2 (germline): KGHSY, FQNENV. The length of the CDR3 is 16 residues. The CDR3 bases are TGTGCCAGCACCATGAGAGGTCGTACTGGGGTCAACGTCCTGACTTTC. Amino acid sequence: CASTMRGRTGVNVLTF.

This clonotype was detected only once. A read error may produce the germline difference seen at one junction end. For the CDR3, the DNA is TGCCCCAGCAGCCAAGTTCTGGTGGTCCGGACTAGCGGGAGAGACACCATTCAGTACTTC. This gives the protein CPSSQVLVVRTSGRDTIQYF. The chain joins TRBV4-1 to TRBJ2-4; 13 bases are a match to TRBD2. CDR1 and CDR2 from the germline V gene are MGHRA and YSYEKL. The CDR3 covers 20 residues.

As concerns this clonotype: Since a much larger clone is just one base distant, this may be a read error. This chain uses TRBV20-1 with TRBJ1-1, with D possibly matching TRBD1 (5 bases). Looked up from germline, CDR1 is DFQATT and CDR2 is SNEGSKA (reference sequence). The CDR3 consists of 12 residues. V gave up 6 bases and J gave up 8 bases, with 16 bases separating them. The CDR3 reads CSAYGTCDEAFF. Written as DNA, the CDR3 is TGCAGTGCATACGGGACTTGTGACGAAGCTTTCTTT.

Notes on this clonotype: The junction shows a germline mismatch at one end, possibly a read error. V and J are TRBV11-3 and TRBJ2-2, with 8 bases identical to TRBD2. The length of the CDR3 is 14 residues. CDR1 is SGHNT and CDR2 is YENEEA in the germline V gene. CDR3 sequence reads: CAGSFSGTTGDLFF. DNA of the CDR3: TGTGCCGGGAGCTTTAGCGGGACCACTGGGGATCTGTTTTTT.

This clonotype was seen repeatedly, ten times or more. This chain links TRBV7-8 with TRBJ2-5, with D hard to call. Per germline, CDR1 SGHVS and CDR2 FQNEAQ. V gave up 2 bases and J gave up 5 bases, with 9 bases separating them. The CDR3 runs 13 residues. In DNA, the CDR3 is TGTGCCAGCAGCTTAAATCTGGGGGAGACCCAGTACTTC. As protein: CASSLNLGETQYF.

Turning to this clonotype: One base away lies a much larger clone, so this may be a sequencing read error. The chain links TRBV5-1 to TRBJ1-4; D not certain. There are 14 residues in the CDR3. Germline-derived CDR1 and CDR2 are SGHRS and YFSETQ. Trimming took 4 bases from V and 0 from J, leaving 7 bases between them. CDR3 bases: TGCGCCAGCAGCATGAGGGCAACTAATGAAAAACTGTTTTTT. Translation gives CASSMRATNEKLFF.

In regard to this clonotype: One junction end does not reproduce the germline sequence, and a read error may be involved. The CDR3 coding sequence is TGTACCAGCAGCAATCCGGCCGCAGGGGCCAACGTCCTGACTTTC. This translates into CTSSNPAAGANVLTF. The chain links TRBV5-4 to TRBJ2-6; D is unresolved. The CDR3 sequence is 15 residues long. Germline V gene lookup returns CDR1 SGHNT and CDR2 YYREEE (reference sequence).

This clonotype occurred many times. V and J are TRBV5-5 and TRBJ1-3; D is ambiguous. Trimming left V 2 bases short and J 1 base short, with 10 bases between. Germline CDR1 is SGHKS and CDR2 is YYEKEE (reference sequence). This CDR3 has 15 amino acids. CDR3: CASSFAAGSGNTIYF. For the CDR3, the DNA is TGTGCCAGCAGCTTCGCAGCGGGATCTGGAAACACCATATATTTT.

This clonotype occurred a few times. A much larger clone differs from this one at a single base, so this may be a read error. This chain links TRBV7-9 with TRBJ2-7; D not resolved. Germline V gene sequence: CDR1 SEHNR, CDR2 FQNEAQ (reference sequence). This CDR3 comprises 13 residues. The V end lost 5 bases, the J end lost 3 bases, and 11 bases lay between the germline ends. The CDR3: CASSPTTGYEQYF. The CDR3 region has the DNA TGTGCCAGCAGCCCGACCACTGGCTACGAGCAGTACTTC.

To note about this clonotype: Possible read error: a much larger clone is one base away. This rearrangement joins TRBV12-3 or TRBV12-4 to TRBJ2-3; no reliable D call. This CDR3 is 12 amino acids long. The CDR3 region is CASRQRADTQCF. The CDR3 nucleotides are TGTGCCAGCAGGCAAAGGGCGGATACGCAGTGTTTT.

The chain links TRBV30 to TRBJ1-1, with D uncertain. V was cut by 7 bases and J by 1 base, with 16 bases left in between. Germline assignment: CDR1 GTSNPN and CDR2 SVGIG (reference sequence). There are 14 residues in the CDR3. The CDR3 is CALRPAYANTEAFF. DNA of the CDR3: TGTGCCTTGAGACCCGCGTACGCGAACACTGAAGCTTTCTTT.

This clonotype appeared many times. V usage is TRBV5-1 and J usage is TRBJ1-1; TRBD1 might be the D (5 bases). Germline values: CDR1 SGHRS, CDR2 YFSETQ. CDR3 length: 13 amino acids. The V and J ends lost 4 bases and 0 bases respectively, with 7 bases between them. The CDR3 nucleotides are TGCGCCAGCAGCCCGGGGCTGAACACTGAAGCTTTCTTT. Translated, it gives CASSPGLNTEAFF.

The table lists this clonotype with a few counts. Given a much more abundant clone one base away, this may be a read error. The chain links TRBV28 to TRBJ2-1; tentatively, D is TRBD2 (6 bases). Looked up from germline, CDR1 is MDHEN and CDR2 is SYDVKM. Trimming pared 6 bases from V and 5 bases from J, leaving 14 bases between. This CDR3 is built from 14 residues. The CDR3 is CASRAGPTDNEQFF. The CDR3 region has the DNA TGTGCCAGCAGAGCGGGTCCGACTGACAATGAGCAGTTCTTC. Full variable domain (outside the CDR3, taken from reference TRBV28 and TRBJ2-1): DVKVTQSSRYLVKRTGEKVFLECVQDMDHENMFWYRQDPGLGLRLIYFSYDVKMKEKGDIPEGYSVSREKKERFSLILESASTNQTSMYLCASRAGPTDNEQFFGPGTRLTVL.